Shown below are 24 T cell receptor beta chains from a single sample sequenced in a study of cytomegalovirus exposure and HLA in healthy donors. The study ran its PCR with 60 Vbeta and 13 Jbeta primers. Method: immunoSEQ multiplex PCR; TCRdb's copy keeps in-frame clones and lacks some. The table lists 200,000 to 250,000 clones, approximately 78% of them singletons, with 2.7% in the top ten. Material: PBMCs. The receptors come from a woman aged 40 to 50 in good health and CMV-seronegative.

This clone has more than one count but fewer than ten. V is TRBV2 and J is TRBJ1-4; 7 nucleotides match TRBD1. The V segment lost 6 bases and the J segment 4 bases; nucleotides outside the gene matches: 8. Germline V gene data show CDR1 as SNHLY and CDR2 as FYNNEI. The CDR3 loop spans 15 amino acids. The CDR3 nucleotides are TGTGCCAGCAGGGAACGACAGGGACTTAATGAAAAACTGTTTTTT. It codes for CASRERQGLNEKLFF.

J is TRBJ2-5 and V is TRBV7-2, with 7 bases lining up with TRBD2. The V and J ends lost 1 base and 2 bases, in that order; junction bases with no gene match: 13. The CDR3 loop spans 18 amino acids. Germline loops: CDR1 SGHTA, CDR2 FQGNSA. The CDR3 sequence is CASSLVASGSPQQETQYF. The CDR3 nucleotides read TGTGCCAGCAGCTTAGTGGCTAGCGGCTCGCCCCAACAAGAGACCCAGTACTTC.

This sequence joins TRBV5-1 and TRBJ1-1; 9 bases are a match to TRBD1. Trimming cost V 2 bases and J 0 bases; bases outside gene matches: 5. In germline, CDR1 is SGHRS, CDR2 YFSETQ. The CDR3 covers 16 residues. CDR3 sequence: CASSLQGAGMNTEAFF. The CDR3 bases are TGCGCCAGCAGCTTACAGGGGGCAGGCATGAACACTGAAGCTTTCTTT.

The gene calls are TRBV27 and TRBJ1-6; tentative D call: TRBD1 (6 bases). CDR3 size: 12 residues. The germline V gene encodes CDR1 MNHEY and CDR2 SMNVEV (reference sequence). V shed 2 bases and J shed 15 bases, with 11 bases lying between them. In DNA form, the CDR3 reads TGTGCCAGCAGTTTAACAGGGTTGATCCTCCACTTT. As protein: CASSLTGLILHF.

The V call is TRBV30, the J call TRBJ1-4; D perhaps matches TRBD1 (6 bases). The CDR3 totals 14 residues. The germline CDR1 and CDR2 sequences are GTSNPN and SVGIG (reference sequence). V gave up 4 bases and J gave up 5 bases, with 14 bases separating them. Written as DNA, the CDR3 is TGTGCCTGGAAGACAGGCGTTTCAAATGAAAAACTGTTTTTT. This sequence encodes CAWKTGVSNEKLFF.

The rearrangement uses TRBV30 and TRBJ1-6; 7 bases line up with TRBD1. The junction had 18 bases not matched to a gene; V was cut back by 2 bases and J by 14 bases. The CDR3 sequence is 16 residues long. Germline CDR1 is GTSNPN and CDR2 is SVGIG (reference sequence). CDR3 loop: CAWSTPRGQTIVTLHF. The CDR3 DNA reads as TGTGCCTGGAGTACCCCCAGGGGACAGACCATCGTCACCCTCCACTTT.

V and J are TRBV9 and TRBJ2-3, with D uncertain. The germline V gene encodes CDR1 SGDLS and CDR2 YYNGEE. Trimming pared 0 bases from V and 1 base from J, leaving 9 bases between. The CDR3 length is 15 residues. The CDR3 here is CASSVGALGTDTQYF. For the CDR3, the DNA is TGTGCCAGCAGCGTAGGTGCGCTCGGCACAGATACGCAGTATTTT.

The chain has TRBV27 and TRBJ2-2; unclear D gene. The CDR3 consists of 14 residues. Germline V CDR1 and CDR2: MNHEY, SMNVEV (reference sequence). Deletions cut 3 bases from V and 3 bases from J, with 8 bases between. This CDR3 reads CASSFALDTGELFF. The CDR3 DNA sequence: TGTGCCAGCAGTTTCGCCTTAGACACCGGGGAGCTGTTTTTT.

This clone appeared a few times. The V call is TRBV27, the J call TRBJ2-7; 10 bases agree with TRBD1. The V gene end was trimmed by 5 bases and the J gene end by 4 bases; junction bases not matched to a gene: 8. Germline V gene sequence: CDR1 MNHEY, CDR2 SMNVEV (reference sequence). This CDR3 has 15 residues. The CDR3 sequence is CASSAPGQGSYEQYF. CDR3 DNA: TGTGCCAGCAGTGCGCCGGGACAGGGGTCATACGAGCAGTACTTC.

This chain joins TRBV5-6 and TRBJ2-5; possibly TRBD2 for D (6 bases). The V gene lost 5 bases and the J gene lost 7 bases, with 24 bases spanning the gap. The CDR3 contains 16 residues. From germline, CDR1 is SGHDT and CDR2 YYEEEE. The CDR3 DNA is TGTGCCAGCAGTCCCCGGGGCGGGAATCCTCAGTCGACCCAGTACTTC. Encoded protein: CASSPRGGNPQSTQYF. Together with reference TRBV5-6 and TRBJ2-5, the CDR3 gives the full variable domain: DAGVTQSPTHLIKTRGQQVTLRCSPKSGHDTVSWYQQALGQGPQFIFQYYEEEERQRGNFPDRFSGHQFPNYSSELNVNALLLGDSALYLCASSPRGGNPQSTQYFGPGTRLLVL.

V is TRBV5-1 and J is TRBJ2-1; 7 bases line up with TRBD2. This CDR3 has 16 amino acids. Germline V gene sequence: CDR1 SGHRS, CDR2 YFSETQ. The J segment lost 5 bases and the V segment lost 3 bases, leaving 11 bases of the junction unmatched. DNA for the CDR3: TGCGCCAGCAGCTACCAGGGTAGCGGGTCCGACAATGAGCAGTTCTTC. Translation: CASSYQGSGSDNEQFF.

The chain joins TRBV7-3 to TRBJ1-1, with 8 bases lining up with TRBD1. After removal of 5 bases from V and 3 bases from J, the junction contained 11 bases not matched to a gene. Germline CDR1 is SGHTA and CDR2 is FQGTGA. The CDR3 covers 16 residues. The CDR3 reads CASSEWTGIGDTEAFF. In nucleotides, the CDR3 is TGTGCCAGCAGCGAATGGACAGGGATTGGGGACACTGAAGCTTTCTTT.

This clone was detected only a few times. The chain recombines TRBV29-1 with TRBJ2-3, with D unclear. The CDR3 length is 13 residues. Trimming took 3 bases from V and 1 from J, leaving 8 bases between them. From germline, CDR1 is SQVTM and CDR2 ANQGSEA. The CDR3 loop reads CSVDSSGTDTQYF. Written as DNA, the CDR3 is TGCAGCGTTGACAGCAGCGGCACAGATACGCAGTATTTT.

The chain carries TRBV6-6 and TRBJ1-1; D is unresolved. The CDR3 is 11 amino acids. CDR1 and CDR2 from the germline V gene are MNHNY and SVGAGI (reference sequence). The V end lost 8 bases, the J end lost 6 bases, and 10 bases lay between the germline ends. CDR3 region: CASLREAEAFF. The CDR3 DNA reads TGTGCCAGCCTCCGAGAGGCTGAAGCTTTCTTT.

CDR3 amino acids: CASSVDGFANTGELFF. CDR3 bases: TGTGCCAGCAGCGTAGACGGGTTCGCGAACACCGGGGAGCTGTTTTTT. The gene calls are TRBV9 and TRBJ2-2, with no clear D. Germline assignment: CDR1 SGDLS and CDR2 YYNGEE. The CDR3 consists of 16 residues. Between the trimmed V and J ends, which lost 0 bases and 0 bases, there was a span of 9 bases.

V gene TRBV30 combines with J gene TRBJ2-5; 12 positions agree with TRBD2. Germline V gene data show CDR1 as GTSNPN and CDR2 as SVGIG (reference sequence). The CDR3 has 14 amino acids. Unmatched junction bases numbered 2, after V lost 1 base and J lost 5 bases. The CDR3 DNA reads as TGTGCCTGGAGTGCTCTAGCGGGAGGGGAGACCCAGTACTTC. Its protein product is CAWSALAGGETQYF.

Note on this clone: Within the sample, other DNA sequences also encode this same CDR3. The chain carries TRBV9 and TRBJ2-7; TRBD2 matches at 8 bases. V gave up 0 bases and J gave up 2 bases; unmatched junction bases: 1. CDR3 length: 14 amino acids. Germline lookup yields CDR1 SGDLS and CDR2 YYNGEE. DNA of the CDR3: TGTGCCAGCAGCGTAGCAGCGGGGGCCTACGAGCAGTACTTC. It yields the protein CASSVAAGAYEQYF.

This clone was seen only once. The chain links TRBV5-1 to TRBJ2-3; 12 bases are shared with TRBD2. The CDR3 spans 18 residues. The trim removed 0 bases at V and 5 bases at J, leaving 10 bases unmatched. Germline CDR1 SGHRS, CDR2 YFSETQ. The CDR3 loop is CASSLVSSGRAFGDTQYF. For the CDR3, the DNA is TGCGCCAGCAGCTTGGTGTCTAGCGGGAGGGCCTTTGGAGATACGCAGTATTTT.

The rearrangement uses TRBV6-1 and TRBJ2-5; TRBD1 agrees at 10 bases. Unmatched junction bases numbered 15, after V lost 2 bases and J lost 3 bases. CDR1 MNHNS and CDR2 SASEGT come from the germline V gene. CDR3 length equals 19 residues. CDR3 coding DNA: TGTGCCAGCAGTGAACGTCCCGGGACAGGGGCCTCGAGAAAAGAGACCCAGTACTTC. This translates into CASSERPGTGASRKETQYF.

V is TRBV13 and J is TRBJ2-1, with 12 positions matching TRBD2. CDR1 and CDR2 (germline): PRHDT, FYEKMQ (reference sequence). The CDR3 totals 19 residues. V dropped 4 bases and J dropped 0; count of bases not matched to a gene: 10. CDR3 DNA: TGTGCCAGCAGCTCCGATCTAGCGGGAGGGGTCGGCTCCTACAATGAGCAGTTCTTC. Protein product: CASSSDLAGGVGSYNEQFF.

The chain employs TRBV9 and TRBJ1-2; 7 bases agree with TRBD1. The CDR3 is 16 amino acids. Germline CDR1 is SGDLS and CDR2 is YYNGEE. V shed 3 bases, J shed 5 bases, and the junction held 13 bases outside the gene matches. The CDR3 loop reads CASSGQPGTDPYGYTF. CDR3 in DNA: TGTGCCAGCAGCGGTCAGCCCGGGACAGACCCGTATGGCTACACCTTC.

This chain links TRBV28 with TRBJ2-7; D not resolved. The CDR3 is 14 residues long. Germline V gives CDR1 MDHEN, CDR2 SYDVKM. V gave up 0 bases and J gave up 1 base, with 7 bases separating them. CDR3 in DNA: TGTGCCAGCAGTTTATGGTCGGTATCCTACGAGCAGTACTTC. Residues: CASSLWSVSYEQYF. The variable domain in full, completed from reference TRBV28 and TRBJ2-7, reads DVKVTQSSRYLVKRTGEKVFLECVQDMDHENMFWYRQDPGLGLRLIYFSYDVKMKEKGDIPEGYSVSREKKERFSLILESASTNQTSMYLCASSLWSVSYEQYFGPGTRLTVT.

The J gene is TRBJ1-1, the V gene TRBV7-2; D is undetermined. The CDR3 length is 16 residues. V was trimmed by 5 bases and J by 5 bases, leaving 21 bases between them. Germline CDR1 SGHTA, CDR2 FQGNSA. This chain's CDR3 is CASSPTGVPLGTEAFF. The CDR3 DNA is TGTGCCAGCAGCCCCACCGGAGTGCCCCTCGGGACTGAAGCTTTCTTT. The complete variable domain, with remaining parts taken from reference TRBV7-2 and TRBJ1-1, reads GAGVSQSPSNKVTEKGKDVELRCDPISGHTALYWYRQSLGQGLEFLIYFQGNSAPDKSGLPSDRFSAERTGGSVSTLTIQRTQQEDSAVYLCASSPTGVPLGTEAFFGQGTRLTVV.

The chain has TRBV19 and TRBJ2-2, with TRBD1 identical over 11 bases. The length of the CDR3 is 14 residues. Germline V CDR1 and CDR2: LNHDA, SQIVND (reference sequence). With V trimmed by 7 bases and J by 5 bases, 3 bases remained unmatched. In DNA form, the CDR3 reads TGTGCCAGTACCGGGACAGGGGGTACCGGGGAGCTGTTTTTT. Protein sequence: CASTGTGGTGELFF.